This T cell receptor (beta chain) was sequenced in a study of early T cells in non-severe SARS-CoV-2 infection (TCRdb year 2021). Regarding the research as a whole: Bulk RNA from unsorted whole blood was used for TCR sequencing, so alpha and beta chains could not be paired. Study-wide conclusions, independent of this receptor: Matching against VDJdb was skewed toward anti-spike CD8 responses, likely underestimated virus-specific expansions, and missed private and CD4 specificities.

A case-control design nested within a healthcare worker cohort in London, UK, was used, with weekly nasopharyngeal swab PCR tests and blood sampling performed. Between 23 and 31 March 2020, the week of the UK lockdown, healthcare workers were enrolled and then followed up weekly for as long as 16 weeks. Of note for this clonotype: Its binding antigen is unknown. Base qualities are missing; no much larger clone stands one base away.

Reading the germline V gene (reference sequence) gives CDR1 SEHNR and CDR2 FQNEAQ. Taken from cysteine to phenylalanine, the CDR3 has 15 residues. Of all the DNA, just the CDR3 is kept, 45 bases in frame from base 1. Relative to germline, V is 5 bases shorter and J is 5 bases shorter, with 13 bases between their ends. Libraries were made using 5' RACE. The sequencer was a NextSeq 500. The TCR library protocol attached unique molecular identifiers to individual cDNA molecules to correct for sequencing error and PCR bias. TCR alpha and beta chains were both sequenced, and the abundances of alpha and beta sequences in each sample were closely correlated with each other. The paper's data handling went like this. Decombinator V4 was used to annotate the V gene, J gene and CDR3 of the TCR sequences. TCRs were defined as expanded if a significant change between any two time points was detected under a Poisson model with p below 0.0001. TCR abundances were normalised to the total number of TCRs sequenced per sample and were expressed as counts per million. TRAV1-2 paired with TRAJ12, TRAJ20 or TRAJ33 defined MAIT TCRs, while TRAV10 paired with TRAJ18 defined iNKT TCRs. A search of VDJdb, accessed on 1 November 2021, was run for TCRs annotated to CMV, EBV and SARS-CoV-2, with TCRs annotated for multiple antigens excluded. TCRdb itself trimmed the public reads at Q25 with fastp, ran MiXCR and retained productive beta chains. Merged by CDR3 protein, the rows form single entries marked with the most common genes and DNA. These V and J calls originate from TCRdb's pipeline instead of the authors' own analysis. Across this sample there are fewer than 75,000 distinct CDR3 sequences, with around 20% seen only once. The ten largest account for over 8% of the sample.

The sequence was obtained from an adult who was a healthcare worker with PCR-confirmed SARS-CoV-2 infection or an uninfected control (not recorded which). The V gene is TRBV7-9 and the J gene is TRBJ1-6; the D gene cannot be named for sure. Sequenced here: whole blood, sampled at baseline. This receptor has the CDR3 CASSPSGLNNSPLHF. The DNA sequence is as follows: TGTGCCAGCAGCCCGTCCGGGCTCAATAATTCACCCCTCCACTTT. With the rest looked up from the reference TRBV7-9 and TRBJ1-6 genes rather than sequenced, the full variable domain is DTGVSQNPRHKITKRGQNVTFRCDPISEHNRLYWYRQTLGQGPEFLTYFQNEAQLEKSRLLSDRFSAERPKGSFSTLEIQRTEQGDSAMYLCASSPSGLNNSPLHFGNGTRLTVT.